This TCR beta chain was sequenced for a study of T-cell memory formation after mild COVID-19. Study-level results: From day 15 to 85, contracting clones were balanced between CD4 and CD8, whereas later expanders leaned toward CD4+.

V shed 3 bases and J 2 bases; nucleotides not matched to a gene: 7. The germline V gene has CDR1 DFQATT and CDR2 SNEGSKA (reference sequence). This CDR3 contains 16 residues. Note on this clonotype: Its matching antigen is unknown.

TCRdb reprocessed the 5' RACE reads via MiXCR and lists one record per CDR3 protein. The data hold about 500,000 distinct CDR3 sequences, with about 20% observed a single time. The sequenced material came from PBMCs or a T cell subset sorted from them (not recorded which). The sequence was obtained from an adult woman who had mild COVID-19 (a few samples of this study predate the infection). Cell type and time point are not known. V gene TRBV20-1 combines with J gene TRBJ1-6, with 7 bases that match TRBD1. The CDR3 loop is CSASPHRGAYNSPLHF. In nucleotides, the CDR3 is TGCAGTGCTAGCCCCCACAGGGGCGCCTATAATTCACCCCTCCACTTT.